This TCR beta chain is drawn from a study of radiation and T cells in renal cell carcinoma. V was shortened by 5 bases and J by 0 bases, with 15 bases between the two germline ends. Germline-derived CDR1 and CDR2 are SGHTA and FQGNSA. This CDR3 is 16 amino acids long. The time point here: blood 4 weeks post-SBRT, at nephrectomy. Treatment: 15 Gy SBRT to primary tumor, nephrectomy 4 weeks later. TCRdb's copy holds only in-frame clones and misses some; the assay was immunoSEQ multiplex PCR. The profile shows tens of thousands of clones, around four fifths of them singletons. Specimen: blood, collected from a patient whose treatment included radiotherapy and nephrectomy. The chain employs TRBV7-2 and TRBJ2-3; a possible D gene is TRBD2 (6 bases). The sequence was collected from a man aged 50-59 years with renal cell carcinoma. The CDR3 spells CASSLLSGVSTDTQYF. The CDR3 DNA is TGTGCCAGCAGCCTTTTGTCGGGAGTGAGCACAGATACGCAGTATTTT.